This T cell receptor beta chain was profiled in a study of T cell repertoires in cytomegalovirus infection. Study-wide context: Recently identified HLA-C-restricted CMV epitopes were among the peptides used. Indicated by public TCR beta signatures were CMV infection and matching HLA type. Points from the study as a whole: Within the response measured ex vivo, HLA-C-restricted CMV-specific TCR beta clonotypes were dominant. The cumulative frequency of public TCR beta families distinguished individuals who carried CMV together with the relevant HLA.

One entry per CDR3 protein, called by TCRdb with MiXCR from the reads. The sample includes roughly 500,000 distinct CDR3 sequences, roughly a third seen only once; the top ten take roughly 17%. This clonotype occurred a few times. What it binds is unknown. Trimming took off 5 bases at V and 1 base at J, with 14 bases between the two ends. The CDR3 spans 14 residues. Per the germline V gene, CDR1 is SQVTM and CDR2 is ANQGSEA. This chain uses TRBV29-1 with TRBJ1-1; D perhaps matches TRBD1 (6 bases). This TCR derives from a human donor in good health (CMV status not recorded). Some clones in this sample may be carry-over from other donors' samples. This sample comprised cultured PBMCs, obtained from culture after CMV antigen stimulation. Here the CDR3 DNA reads TGCAGCGTTTCCCGGGGGCGGTGGAACACTGAAGCTTTCTTT. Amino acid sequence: CSVSRGRWNTEAFF.